These 9 T cell receptor beta chains were sequenced from one sample in a study of control samples from healthy donors and cancer patients (dated by TCRdb to 2018 to 2020). Libraries were made using the immunoSEQ multiplex PCR assay. TCRdb took this table from immuneACCESS and kept in-frame rearrangements with V and J called. Such tables lack part of the clones; where checked against another copy, unresolved V genes explain under half of the gap, and the rest is unexplained. The sample yields about 45,000 clones; approximately 90% were counted once. Clones ranked in the top ten supply 22% of the sample. Sequencing used PBMCs. These receptors were obtained from a woman between 40 and 55 years old with head and neck cancer.

The chain combines TRBV6-5 with TRBJ1-5; a weak D match, TRBD1 (5 bases). CDR3 length: 13 amino acids. CDR1 is MNHEY and CDR2 is SVGAGI in the germline V gene. Trimming stripped 2 bases from V and 6 bases from J, with 8 bases between. The CDR3 is CASSYGGPQPQHF. The CDR3 DNA reads as TGTGCCAGCAGTTACGGGGGTCCTCAGCCCCAGCATTTT.

This clone appeared a single time. The chain links TRBV4-1 to TRBJ1-1, with D possibly matching TRBD1 (5 bases). Per germline, CDR1 MGHRA and CDR2 YSYEKL. V lost 0 bases to trimming and J lost 0 bases, with 11 bases between them. The CDR3 runs 16 residues. CDR3 sequence (DNA): TGCGCCAGCAGCCAAGAGACAGAGCTCATGAACACTGAAGCTTTCTTT. This translates into CASSQETELMNTEAFF.

The genes are TRBV5-4 and TRBJ2-3, with 15 bases matching TRBD2. The CDR3 runs to 17 residues. With 4 bases clipped from V and 6 bases from J, the junction kept 9 bases outside the gene matches. Germline V gives CDR1 SGHNT, CDR2 YYREEE (reference sequence). The CDR3, as DNA: TGTGCCAGCAGCCCCTGGACTAGCGGGGGGGCCTTGGATACGCAGTATTTT. It is translated as CASSPWTSGGALDTQYF.

The V and J genes are TRBV7-3 and TRBJ1-1; TRBD1 matches at 8 bases. Germline V gene data show CDR1 as SGHTA and CDR2 as FQGTGA. This CDR3 region has 15 residues. With 5 bases clipped from V and 5 bases from J, the junction kept 10 bases outside the gene matches. The CDR3: CASSPRTGGGTEAFF. The CDR3 DNA reads TGTGCCAGCAGCCCAAGAACAGGGGGAGGGACTGAAGCTTTCTTT.

This chain links TRBV28 with TRBJ1-5; D is unresolved. Looked up from germline, CDR1 is MDHEN and CDR2 is SYDVKM. V was pared by 1 base and J by 4 bases, with 5 bases between. The CDR3 is 13 residues long. CDR3 loop: CASSLSQNQPQHF. The DNA for the CDR3 is TGTGCCAGCAGTTTATCCCAAAATCAGCCCCAGCATTTT.

CDR3 DNA: TGTGCCAGCCATGGGGGGAGCACAGATACGCAGTATTTT. Translated: CASHGGSTDTQYF. V is TRBV7-9 and J is TRBJ2-3; TRBD2 might be the D (6 bases). Germline V gene data show CDR1 as SEHNR and CDR2 as FQNEAQ (reference sequence). This CDR3 has 13 amino acids. Trimming removed 8 bases at V and 0 bases at J, with 9 bases between. The variable domain in full, with the rest retrieved from reference TRBV7-9 and TRBJ2-3, is DTGVSQNPRHKITKRGQNVTFRCDPISEHNRLYWYRQTLGQGPEFLTYFQNEAQLEKSRLLSDRFSAERPKGSFSTLEIQRTEQGDSAMYLCASHGGSTDTQYFGPGTRLTVL.

V gene TRBV4-1 combines with J gene TRBJ2-1; tentatively, D is TRBD1 or TRBD2 (5 bases each). The CDR3 is 14 residues long. CDR1 and CDR2 from the germline V gene are MGHRA and YSYEKL. Trimming shortened V by 5 bases and J by 6 bases, and 14 bases separated the two germline ends. The CDR3, as DNA: TGCGCCAGCAGCGACCTGACTGGGGGCAATGAGCAGTTCTTC. Its translation: CASSDLTGGNEQFF.

The gene calls are TRBV10-3 and TRBJ2-5; TRBD2 agrees at 10 bases. Looked up from germline, CDR1 is ENHRY and CDR2 is SYGVKD. V gave up 2 bases and J gave up 1 base; unmatched junction bases: 4. The CDR3 runs to 16 residues. In nucleotides, the CDR3 is TGTGCCATCAGTGAGACCGGACTAGCGGTCCAAGAGACCCAGTACTTC. Its protein is CAISETGLAVQETQYF.

The chain links TRBV6-2 or TRBV6-3 to TRBJ2-7, with D perhaps TRBD1 or TRBD2 (6 bases each). The V end lost 0 bases, the J end lost 0 bases, and 15 bases lay between the germline ends. The CDR3 is made up of 17 amino acids. Germline CDR1 and CDR2: MNHEY and SVGEGT. The CDR3 DNA is TGTGCCAGCAGTTACTCGTACGGGGGCTTCAGCTCCTACGAGCAGTACTTC. This gives the protein CASSYSYGGFSSYEQYF.